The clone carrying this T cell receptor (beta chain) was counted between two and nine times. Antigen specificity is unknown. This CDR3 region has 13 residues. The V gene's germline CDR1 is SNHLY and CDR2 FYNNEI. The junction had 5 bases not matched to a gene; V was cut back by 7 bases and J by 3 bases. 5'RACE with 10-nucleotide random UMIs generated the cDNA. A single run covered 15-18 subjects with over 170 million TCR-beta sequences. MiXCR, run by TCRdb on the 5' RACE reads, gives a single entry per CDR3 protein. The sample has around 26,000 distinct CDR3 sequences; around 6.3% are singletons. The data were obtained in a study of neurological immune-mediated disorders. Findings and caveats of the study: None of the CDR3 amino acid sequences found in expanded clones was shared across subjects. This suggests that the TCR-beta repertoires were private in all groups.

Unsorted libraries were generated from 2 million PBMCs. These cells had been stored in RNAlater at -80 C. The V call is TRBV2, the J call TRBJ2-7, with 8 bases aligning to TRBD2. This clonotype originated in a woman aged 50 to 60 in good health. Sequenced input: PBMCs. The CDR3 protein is CASTGGGYYEQYF. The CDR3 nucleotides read TGTGCCAGCACCGGGGGGGGCTACTACGAGCAGTACTTC.